Listed here are 31 T cell receptor beta chains from one sample, sequenced in a study of blood T cell repertoires in COVID-19. Generated by immunoSEQ multiplex PCR, the TCRdb table keeps only in-frame clones and is missing some. Of approximately 65,000 clones in the sample, 90% are singletons; the top ten hold approximately 5%. The sample taken for sequencing was peripheral blood. The receptors derive from a woman in her late teens or twenties with acute or convalescent COVID-19.

The chain is built from TRBV5-6 and TRBJ2-1, with no clear D. The V and J ends lost 4 bases and 2 bases respectively, with 7 bases between them. The CDR3 totals 13 residues. The germline CDR1 and CDR2 sequences are SGHDT and YYEEEE. The CDR3 bases are TGTGCCAGCAGCCGGGTAGCCTACAATGAGCAGTTCTTC. It is translated as CASSRVAYNEQFF.

The V gene is TRBV5-1, the J gene TRBJ1-2; tentatively, D is TRBD1 (5 bases). The V and J ends lost 4 bases and 3 bases respectively, with 16 bases between them. This CDR3 has 15 amino acids. Germline values: CDR1 SGHRS, CDR2 YFSETQ. CDR3 sequence reads: CASSLQDIGDYGYTF. As DNA, the CDR3 is TGCGCCAGCAGCCTTCAGGACATTGGGGACTATGGCTACACCTTC.

This clone is a singleton in its sample. The chain joins TRBV3-1 (or the pseudogene TRBV3-2) to TRBJ2-2; D is possibly TRBD2 (6 bases). The germline V gene encodes CDR1 LGHDT and CDR2 YNNKEL (reference sequence). Trimming took off 4 bases at V and 0 bases at J, with 12 bases between the two ends. The CDR3 is made up of 16 amino acids. In DNA form, the CDR3 reads TGTGCCAGCAGCCCCTCTGGAGGGACGAACACCGGGGAGCTGTTTTTT. It codes for CASSPSGGTNTGELFF.

The CDR3 sequence: CASSPDYTLTDTQYF. The CDR3 nucleotides are TGTGCCAGCAGCCCGGACTACACCCTCACAGATACGCAGTATTTT. This chain joins TRBV7-2 and TRBJ2-3; a possible D gene is TRBD2 (6 bases). The CDR3 runs to 15 residues. V was pared by 5 bases and J by 2 bases, with 14 bases between. CDR1 SGHTA and CDR2 FQGNSA come from the germline V gene.

The J gene is TRBJ2-3, the V gene TRBV24-1; 7 bases agree with TRBD1. The germline V gene has CDR1 KGHDR and CDR2 SFDVKD. After removal of 4 bases from V and 2 bases from J, the junction contained 2 bases not matched to a gene. There are 14 residues in the CDR3. CDR3: CATSEDRTTDTQYF. The CDR3 nucleotides read TGTGCCACCAGTGAGGACAGGACCACAGATACGCAGTATTTT.

V gene TRBV5-1 combines with J gene TRBJ2-1, with D maybe TRBD2 (5 bases). The V end lost 2 bases, the J end lost 2 bases, and 8 bases lay between the germline ends. Germline loops: CDR1 SGHRS, CDR2 YFSETQ. CDR3 size: 14 residues. CDR3 nucleotide sequence: TGCGCCAGCAGCTTAGCGGACCCCTACAATGAGCAGTTCTTC. Its protein product is CASSLADPYNEQFF.

This clone is labeled medium-sized. The rearrangement links TRBV5-1 to TRBJ2-7; 12 bases are shared with TRBD1. The J segment lost 5 bases and the V segment lost 3 bases, leaving 6 bases of the junction unmatched. The germline V gene has CDR1 SGHRS and CDR2 YFSETQ. The CDR3 is 15 amino acids. Written as DNA, the CDR3 is TGCGCCAGCAGCTGGGGGACAGGGGGCGTAAACGAGCAGTACTTC. As protein: CASSWGTGGVNEQYF.

DNA for the CDR3: TGTGCCAGCAGCTTAGGGCGGTTAGGAGATCGAGGGGAGACCCAGTACTTC. Amino acid sequence: CASSLGRLGDRGETQYF. The V and J genes are TRBV9 and TRBJ2-5, with D perhaps matching TRBD2 (5 bases). CDR3 length equals 17 residues. CDR1 is SGDLS and CDR2 is YYNGEE in the germline V gene. V was cut by 4 bases and J by 5 bases, with 24 bases left in between.

The V call is TRBV27, the J call TRBJ2-3; D gene ambiguous. The germline gives CDR1 MNHEY, CDR2 SMNVEV (reference sequence). CDR3 length: 15 amino acids. V lost 6 bases and J lost 0, with 13 bases in between. CDR3 coding DNA: TGTGCCAGCAGGGAGACTTACTCTAGCACAGATACGCAGTATTTT. This codes for CASRETYSSTDTQYF.

The rearrangement uses TRBV28 and TRBJ1-1, with D uncertain. V shed 6 bases and J shed 3 bases, with 11 bases lying between them. Germline CDR1 and CDR2: MDHEN and SYDVKM. The CDR3 totals 13 residues. CDR3 nucleotide sequence: TGTGCCAGCAGAACGGGCGGGGACACTGAAGCTTTCTTT. Translation gives CASRTGGDTEAFF.

This chain uses TRBV18 with TRBJ2-7; the D gene is possibly TRBD1 (5 bases). Trimming removed 2 bases at V and 0 bases at J, with 11 bases between. Germline V lookup: CDR1 KGHSH, CDR2 LQKENI. The CDR3 loop spans 15 amino acids. CDR3 residues: CASSPWGSSSYEQYF. CDR3 nucleotide sequence: TGTGCCAGCTCACCATGGGGCAGTAGCTCCTACGAGCAGTACTTC.

Relative to its sample, this clone is large. The rearrangement uses TRBV27 and TRBJ2-1; 11 bases align to TRBD2. The CDR3 contains 16 residues. In germline, CDR1 is MNHEY, CDR2 SMNVEV (reference sequence). The V and J ends lost 2 bases and 5 bases, in that order; junction bases with no gene match: 5. The CDR3 DNA reads TGTGCCAGCAGTTTAACTAGCGGGAGTATCGACAATGAGCAGTTCTTC. This codes for CASSLTSGSIDNEQFF.

The gene calls are TRBV7-8 and TRBJ1-5; D not certain. Germline values: CDR1 SGHVS, CDR2 FQNEAQ. The CDR3 spans 13 residues. The ends were cut back, 4 bases at V and 3 bases at J, with 7 bases in the middle. CDR3 region: CASSWLANQPQHF. The CDR3 region has the DNA TGTGCCAGCAGCTGGCTGGCCAATCAGCCCCAGCATTTT.

Regarding this clone: One end of the junction varies from germline; a read error may be responsible. The genes are TRBV6-5 and TRBJ2-3, with 9 bases identical to TRBD2. The CDR3 extends over 14 amino acids. From germline, CDR1 is MNHEY and CDR2 SVGAGI. The CDR3: CASSPGTSKDTQYF. Here the CDR3 DNA reads TGTGCCAGCAGTCCCGGGACTAGCAAAGATACGCAGTATTTT.

The rearrangement uses TRBV19 and TRBJ2-1; the D gene is possibly TRBD2 (5 bases). Trimming stripped 1 base from V and 8 bases from J, with 12 bases between. Germline V gives CDR1 LNHDA, CDR2 SQIVND (reference sequence). The CDR3 sequence is 14 residues long. CDR3 region: CASSIGRQRHEQFF. The CDR3 DNA follows: TGTGCCAGTAGTATAGGTCGCCAGCGGCATGAGCAGTTCTTC.

This clone was seen only once. The V and J genes are TRBV4-1 and TRBJ2-1; TRBD1 matches at 7 bases. From germline, CDR1 is MGHRA and CDR2 YSYEKL. J gave up 4 bases and V 3 bases, and 21 bases lay outside the gene matches. The CDR3 runs to 20 residues. CDR3 loop: CASSHPSEPVRDSKYNEQFF. The CDR3 nucleotides are TGCGCCAGCAGCCACCCTTCTGAACCAGTCCGGGACAGCAAGTACAATGAGCAGTTCTTC.

The rearrangement joins TRBV5-6 to TRBJ1-4, with unresolved D. With 0 bases removed from V and 4 bases from J, the gap between germline ends came to 10 bases. The CDR3 has 15 residues. Germline lookup yields CDR1 SGHDT and CDR2 YYEEEE. In DNA, the CDR3 is TGTGCCAGCAGCTTGGGAGCGGGTCGTAATGAAAAACTGTTTTTT. This sequence encodes CASSLGAGRNEKLFF.

CDR3 sequence reads: CASSVAGTRGTDTQYF. The CDR3 coding sequence is TGTGCCAGCAGCGTAGCGGGGACTAGAGGCACAGATACGCAGTATTTT. The V call is TRBV9, the J call TRBJ2-3, with TRBD2 matching over 8 bases. Looked up from germline, CDR1 is SGDLS and CDR2 is YYNGEE. J gave up 1 base and V 0 bases, and 4 bases lay outside the gene matches. This CDR3 region has 16 residues.

The chain is built from TRBV9 and TRBJ1-1, with D uncertain. V lost 4 bases and J 4 bases, leaving 11 bases between the germline ends. Looked up from germline, CDR1 is SGDLS and CDR2 is YYNGEE. The CDR3 totals 13 residues. Here the CDR3 reads CASSPTVTTEAFF. The CDR3 nucleotides are TGTGCCAGCAGCCCCACTGTTACCACTGAAGCTTTCTTT.

The rearrangement joins TRBV7-9 to TRBJ2-7, with TRBD2 identical over 9 bases. The germline V gene has CDR1 SEHNR and CDR2 FQNEAQ (reference sequence). This CDR3 spans 15 amino acids. J lost 7 bases, V lost 3 bases, and 10 bases had no gene match. The CDR3 region is CASSLLAGTVGEQYF. CDR3 sequence (DNA): TGTGCCAGCAGCTTGCTAGCGGGGACGGTAGGAGAGCAGTACTTC.

CDR3: CASSQGLGLAGGEQYF. The CDR3 DNA sequence: TGTGCCAGCAGCCAAGGGTTGGGACTAGCGGGAGGCGAGCAGTACTTC. V and J are TRBV14 and TRBJ2-7; the match to TRBD2 covers 15 bases. CDR3 size: 16 residues. Germline V lookup: CDR1 SGHDN, CDR2 FVKESK. V trimming: 1 base; J trimming: 6 bases; junction bases outside the gene matches: 4.

This sequence joins TRBV9 and TRBJ2-3; D not resolved. Trimming pared 10 bases from V and 0 bases from J, leaving 21 bases between. Looked up from germline, CDR1 is SGDLS and CDR2 is YYNGEE. The CDR3 is made up of 16 amino acids. The DNA of the CDR3 is TGTGCCGGAAAGGAGAAAGAGGCTACGAGCACAGATACGCAGTATTTT. Protein product: CAGKEKEATSTDTQYF.

The chain is built from TRBV5-1 and TRBJ2-5; possible D gene TRBD1, 5 bases. The CDR3 totals 17 residues. Trimming cost V 1 base and J 1 base, with 17 bases left between them. Germline V gives CDR1 SGHRS, CDR2 YFSETQ. Written as DNA, the CDR3 is TGCGCCAGCAGCTTGACAGGACACTCGATTATCCAAGAGACCCAGTACTTC. Translated: CASSLTGHSIIQETQYF.

This clone showed up just once. The chain has TRBV30 and TRBJ2-5; 11 positions match TRBD1. J was trimmed by 5 bases and V by 3 bases; bases with no gene match: 2. The CDR3 covers 13 residues. From germline, CDR1 is GTSNPN and CDR2 SVGIG (reference sequence). CDR3 protein: CAWRDRGLETQYF. For the CDR3, the DNA is TGTGCCTGGAGGGACAGGGGGCTGGAGACCCAGTACTTC.

This sequence joins TRBV30 and TRBJ1-3; D is ambiguous. This CDR3 spans 13 amino acids. V lost 2 bases and J 2 bases, leaving 7 bases between the germline ends. CDR1 and CDR2 from the germline V gene are GTSNPN and SVGIG (reference sequence). CDR3 region: CAWSTGTGNTIYF. In nucleotides, the CDR3 is TGTGCCTGGAGTACCGGTACTGGAAACACCATATATTTT. Drawing the rest from reference TRBV30 and TRBJ1-3, the complete variable domain is SQTIHQWPATLVQPVGSPLSLECTVEGTSNPNLYWYRQAAGRGLQLLFYSVGIGQISSEVPQNLSASRPQDRQFILSSKKLLLSDSGFYLCAWSTGTGNTIYFGEGSWLTVV.

This clone has only a few counts. The CDR3 bases are TGCGCCAGCAGTCAATATTTCGAAGTGGGCAGACCTATTGGCTACACCTTC. Protein product: CASSQYFEVGRPIGYTF. This rearrangement joins TRBV23-1 to TRBJ1-2; no clear D. TRBV23-1 is known as an ORF, though its function is uncertain. Trimming pared 1 base from V and 7 bases from J, leaving 22 bases between. The length of the CDR3 is 17 residues.

This rearrangement joins TRBV7-9 to TRBJ2-5; the D is unclear. In germline, CDR1 is SEHNR, CDR2 FQNEAQ (reference sequence). CDR3 size: 16 residues. The germline V and J ends were trimmed by 5 bases and 2 bases, with 18 bases remaining between them. CDR3 sequence (DNA): TGTGCCAGCAGCCCCCCGGCAAGACCTAGTCAAGAGACCCAGTACTTC. Translation gives CASSPPARPSQETQYF.

The chain uses TRBV5-1 and TRBJ2-3; TRBD1 agrees at 10 bases. The CDR3 has 17 residues. V lost 2 bases to trimming and J lost 4 bases; unmatched junction nucleotides: 10. Per the germline V gene, CDR1 is SGHRS and CDR2 is YFSETQ. The CDR3 DNA follows: TGCGCCAGCAGCTTAATGTTCGACGGACAGGGGGCAGATACGCAGTATTTT. It is translated as CASSLMFDGQGADTQYF.

The rearrangement links TRBV7-9 to TRBJ2-3; 7 positions agree with TRBD1. CDR1 and CDR2 from the germline V gene are SEHNR and FQNEAQ (reference sequence). CDR3 length: 16 amino acids. V lost 6 bases to trimming and J lost 4 bases; unmatched junction nucleotides: 13. This CDR3 reads CASRPSWDSGADTQYF. CDR3 DNA: TGTGCCAGCAGACCCAGCTGGGACAGTGGCGCAGATACGCAGTATTTT.

The chain is built from TRBV30 and TRBJ1-2, with D possibly matching TRBD1 (5 bases). V dropped 4 bases and J dropped 8 bases, with 23 bases sitting between them. The CDR3 length is 15 residues. The germline V gene encodes CDR1 GTSNPN and CDR2 SVGIG (reference sequence). The DNA for the CDR3 is TGTGCCTGGAAATTGGCTGTGGGGGGAGTGAGAGGCTACACCTTC. It specifies CAWKLAVGGVRGYTF. Complete variable domain (other parts from reference TRBV30 and TRBJ1-2): SQTIHQWPATLVQPVGSPLSLECTVEGTSNPNLYWYRQAAGRGLQLLFYSVGIGQISSEVPQNLSASRPQDRQFILSSKKLLLSDSGFYLCAWKLAVGGVRGYTFGSGTRLTVV.

This chain links TRBV6-1 with TRBJ2-7; 13 bases fit TRBD2. Germline CDR1 is MNHNS and CDR2 is SASEGT. The CDR3 contains 16 residues. Germline trimming cut 3 bases from V and 5 bases from J; bases unmatched to any gene: 7. The CDR3 DNA sequence: TGTGCCAGCAGTGAGACTCCGGGACTAGCGGGGAACGAGCAGTACTTC. It specifies CASSETPGLAGNEQYF.